This T cell receptor beta chain emerged from a study of blood T cell repertoires in COVID-19. Looking at the study overall: The United States, Italy and Spain were the sources of the acute and convalescent COVID-19 samples.

The assay was immunoSEQ multiplex PCR, and TCRdb's table has in-frame clones only and misses some. The sample lists about 140,000 clones, about nine tenths occurring once. CDR3 length: 15 amino acids. V lost 5 bases, J lost 0 bases, and 8 bases stayed unmatched. In germline, CDR1 is SGHRS, CDR2 YFSETQ. The rearrangement uses TRBV5-1 and TRBJ2-7; 7 nucleotides match TRBD1. The receptor was isolated from a human donor with COVID-19, enrolled during active disease. The donor label of this sample is uncertain. The material sequenced was peripheral blood. CDR3 residues: CASSPDRVASYEQYF. The CDR3 DNA sequence: TGCGCCAGCAGTCCCGACAGGGTCGCCTCCTACGAGCAGTACTTC.